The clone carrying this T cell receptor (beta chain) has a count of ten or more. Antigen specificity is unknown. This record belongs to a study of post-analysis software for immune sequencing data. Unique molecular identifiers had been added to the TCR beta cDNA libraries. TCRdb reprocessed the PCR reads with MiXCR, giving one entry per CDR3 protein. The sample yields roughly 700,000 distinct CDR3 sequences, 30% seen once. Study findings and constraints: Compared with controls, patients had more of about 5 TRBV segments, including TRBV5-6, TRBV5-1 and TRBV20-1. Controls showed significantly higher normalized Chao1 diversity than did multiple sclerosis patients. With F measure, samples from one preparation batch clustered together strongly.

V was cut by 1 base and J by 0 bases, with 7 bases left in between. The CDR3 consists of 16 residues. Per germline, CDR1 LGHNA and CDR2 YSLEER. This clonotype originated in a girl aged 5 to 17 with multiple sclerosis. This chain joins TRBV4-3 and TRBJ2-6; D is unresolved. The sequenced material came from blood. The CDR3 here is CASSQGGGSGANVLTF. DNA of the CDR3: TGCGCCAGCAGCCAAGGAGGTGGCTCTGGGGCCAACGTCCTGACTTTC.